Below, 4 T cell receptor beta chains from the same sample are listed, as sequenced in a study of fetal regulatory T cell absence and autoimmunity. Libraries were prepared by immunoSEQ multiplex PCR; TCRdb keeps only in-frame clonotypes and omits some of them. This repertoire shows around 100,000 clones, 72% found once; its top ten account for 1.5% to 2.5%. The specimen was pancreas tissue. The receptors come from a male donor with IPEX syndrome.

The chain recombines TRBV10-3 with TRBJ2-7, with 7 bases lining up with TRBD2. This CDR3 is built from 14 residues. With V trimmed by 2 bases and J by 4 bases, 5 bases remained unmatched. Germline CDR1 ENHRY, CDR2 SYGVKD. The DNA for the CDR3 is TGTGCCATCAGTGAGCTGAGCGGGGAATACGAGCAGTACTTC. This translates into CAISELSGEYEQYF.

This clone was observed a handful of times. The chain links TRBV5-1 to TRBJ1-1; possible D gene TRBD1, 6 bases. The length of the CDR3 is 15 residues. Trimming removed 4 bases at V and 1 base at J, with 14 bases between. CDR1 and CDR2 from the germline V gene are SGHRS and YFSETQ. The CDR3 region has the DNA TGCGCCAGCAGCCTGGCGACAGGTTGGAACACTGAAGCTTTCTTT. Protein product: CASSLATGWNTEAFF.

The chain links TRBV7-9 to TRBJ1-4; 8 nucleotides line up with TRBD1. J gave up 6 bases and V 1 base, and 1 base lay outside the gene matches. Germline V lookup: CDR1 SEHNR, CDR2 FQNEAQ (reference sequence). This CDR3 comprises 14 residues. CDR3 loop: CASSLEQGDEKLFF. The CDR3, as DNA: TGTGCCAGCAGCTTAGAACAGGGGGATGAAAAACTGTTTTTT.

The chain uses TRBV29-1 and TRBJ2-1, with TRBD1 matching over 9 bases. In germline, CDR1 is SQVTM, CDR2 ANQGSEA. The V gene end was trimmed by 4 bases and the J gene end by 4 bases; junction bases not matched to a gene: 5. The CDR3 covers 14 residues. CDR3 sequence reads: CSVVAGTGYNEQFF. DNA for the CDR3: TGCAGCGTTGTCGCCGGGACAGGGTACAATGAGCAGTTCTTC.